This entry concerns a single TCR beta chain. Its antigen is not known. These data originate in a study of identical twins. It was template switching that added a universal primer site, and there were unique molecular identifiers on the cDNA. TCRdb reprocessed the 5' RACE reads with MiXCR, giving one entry per CDR3 protein. The table shows some 300,000 distinct CDR3 sequences, with about 12% occurring only once. Study-level points and caveats: Surplus twin overlap in beta out-of-frame sequences was less pronounced. Reduced insertions were recorded for abundant cord blood beta clonotypes, with no such pattern in memory repertoires.

The CDR3 extends over 15 amino acids. Trimming shortened V by 4 bases and J by 3 bases, and 15 bases separated the two germline ends. These same data were also listed under a study on yellow fever vaccine responses in identical twins.

The TCR sequence derives from a woman aged 18-29 years in good health. The specimen was CD8+ T cells sorted from blood. The rearrangement links TRBV12-3 or TRBV12-4 to TRBJ1-1, with a possible D match to TRBD1 (6 bases). The CDR3 DNA is TGTGCCAGCAGTTCCGAAGGGGGGCTTTACACTGAAGCTTTCTTT. Translated, it gives CASSSEGGLYTEAFF.